These T cell receptor beta chains were read from a single sample in a study of response to subunit inactivated influenza vaccine. Via MiXCR, TCRdb re-called the RT-PCR reads, giving one row per CDR3 protein. The table has just over 300,000 distinct CDR3 sequences, approximately 21% seen once. This material consisted of PBMCs from blood, taken less than 22 months after vaccination. Receptors originate from a man in his fifties or sixties who received an inactivated influenza vaccine. Both conserved end residues are trimmed from each CDR3. The D gene is left open where the match is weak.

>TRBV5-1|TRBD2
ASSASLAGGTDTQY
>TRBV5-1|TRBD1
ASSQQGPSTDTQY
>TRBV29-1|TRBD1
SVRDRGRETNEKLF
>TRBV29-1|TRBD2
SVQRLAGREETQY
>TRBV15|.
ATSAMRGGSGELF
>TRBV28|TRBD1
ASSLTGEAF
>TRBV7-2|TRBD1
ASRTGQGVSAF
>TRBV7-8|TRBD2
ASSSPPGTSLSDTQY
>TRBV20-1|.
SASIGGVNTEAF
>TRBV4-1|.
ASSQDWGYEQY
>TRBV28|.
ASLGRISGNTIY
>TRBV29-1|.
SVDSGYGYT
>TRBV12-3/TRBV12-4|.
ASSLPHSGIKTQY
>TRBV19|.
ASSIKGPVHPYEQY
>TRBV11-1|TRBD1
ASSSGVGQGLKADTQY
>TRBV7-2|.
ASSLGYQANTEAF
>TRBV6-2/TRBV6-3|TRBD2
ASRQLAGEDTQY
>TRBV4-1|TRBD2
ASSQDPISGRIPREQF
>TRBV20-1|TRBD2
SARTGTSGASTDTQY
>TRBV7-7|.
ASSFKGSGTDTQY
>TRBV4-2|.
ASSQGPGMNTEAF
>TRBV29-1|TRBD1
SVATGGLGGYT
>TRBV18|TRBD1
ASSPGQDTEAF
>TRBV12-3/TRBV12-4|TRBD1
ASSPADRGSRANTEAF
>TRBV7-9|.
ASSSPGGIHTEAF
>TRBV2|.
ASKVAGAEAF
>TRBV12-3/TRBV12-4|.
ASSFGGANQETQY
>TRBV4-1|TRBD1
ASSQTTGVNTEAF
>TRBV28|TRBD1
ASSLSTGWGNSNQPQH
>TRBV20-1|.
SALIASNQPQH
>TRBV15|TRBD1
ATSPQGGLPVWNTEAF
>TRBV5-1|TRBD2
ASSLYLPGLAGVFYEQY
>TRBV20-1|TRBD2
SAGRTSDRTDTQY
>TRBV3-1|TRBD1
ASSVGTGGFYEQY
>TRBV5-6|.
ASSASAYEQY
>TRBV20-1|.
SATREQGSSVLT
>TRBV7-9|.
ASRTGHRNTEAF
>TRBV10-3|.
AISEGDQPQH
>TRBV30|.
AWSHAGEFYGYT
>TRBV28|.
ASTEQGGQETQY
>TRBV12-3/TRBV12-4|.
ASSTPPLGNTEAF
>TRBV5-4|.
ASSFGAPNTGELF
>TRBV7-2|.
ASSNQGGLGTEAF
>TRBV10-3|.
AISEEGTLYEQY
>TRBV27|.
ASSLGTFGTLRYNEQF
>TRBV12-3/TRBV12-4|TRBD1
ASSRDRNSNQPQH
>TRBV5-1|.
ASTRDSGPSTDTQY
>TRBV6-5|.
ASSYESQDTEAF
>TRBV5-1|.
ASSLAAGPAGYT
>TRBV20-1|TRBD1
SARGQGGNTEAF
>TRBV20-1|TRBD2
SARTSGGAQY
>TRBV5-4|TRBD1
ASSVRDRVGYGYT